This T cell receptor (beta chain) was sequenced in a study of blood T cell repertoires in COVID-19. Study overall: Sources were T cells, B-cell-depleted T cells, or PBMCs; the material itself was cDNA or gDNA.

The germline V gene encodes CDR1 MNHNY and CDR2 SVGAGI (reference sequence). The V gene lost 6 bases and the J gene lost 0 bases, with 12 bases spanning the gap. The CDR3 loop spans 15 amino acids. This clone has only a few counts. Profiling relied on immunoSEQ multiplex PCR, and the TCRdb table lists in-frame clones only, not all of them. The repertoire consists of about 120,000 clones, with over 60% occurring once and the leading ten covering 3.5% to 4.5%. This sequence was found in a woman aged 80 or older with acute or convalescent COVID-19. Sequenced input: peripheral blood. The rearrangement uses TRBV6-6 and TRBJ2-1; D is perhaps TRBD1 (5 bases). The CDR3 DNA sequence: TGTGCCAGCAGGGAACGACAGAGCTCCTACAATGAGCAGTTCTTC. Its translation is CASRERQSSYNEQFF.